Listed below are T cell receptor beta chains from one sample, sequenced in a study of blood T cell repertoires in COVID-19. TCRdb's table, derived via immunoSEQ multiplex PCR, lists solely in-frame clones and lacks some. The profile shows under 250,000 clones, roughly nine tenths of them singletons. Sequences were obtained from peripheral blood. The receptors come from a man aged 60 to 69 who had recovered from COVID-19. Both conserved end residues are part of each CDR3. The order of the fields is CDR3 protein, CDR3 DNA, D gene, clone size, J gene, V gene. A D gene is named only where the DNA matches it firmly. Clone size is not always given. Where it is, it says once, few, many or a class for expanded clones.

cdr3_aa: CASSENRGSEQFF
cdr3_nt: TGTGCCAGCAGTGAAAACAGGGGAAGTGAGCAGTTCTTC
d_call: TRBD1
clone_size: NA
j_call: TRBJ2-1
v_call: TRBV2

cdr3_aa: CASSLEGAPGTGELFF
cdr3_nt: TGTGCCAGCAGCTTAGAGGGGGCGCCGGGCACCGGGGAGCTGTTTTTT
d_call: TRBD1
clone_size: NA
j_call: TRBJ2-2
v_call: TRBV7-2

cdr3_aa: CASSYSSGGGHEQYF
cdr3_nt: TGTGCCAGCAGTTACTCCTCCGGGGGGGGCCACGAGCAGTACTTC
d_call: TRBD2
clone_size: NA
j_call: TRBJ2-7
v_call: TRBV6-5

cdr3_aa: CASSYASDWNTEAFF
cdr3_nt: TGTGCCAGCAGTTACGCATCCGACTGGAACACTGAAGCTTTCTTT
d_call: NA
clone_size: few
j_call: TRBJ1-1
v_call: TRBV6-2/TRBV6-3

cdr3_aa: CASSVELAGGRETQYF
cdr3_nt: TGTGCCAGCAGCGTAGAACTAGCGGGAGGCAGGGAGACCCAGTACTTC
d_call: TRBD2
clone_size: once
j_call: TRBJ2-5
v_call: TRBV9

cdr3_aa: CSWGTGNTGELFF
cdr3_nt: TGTTCCTGGGGAACGGGGAACACCGGGGAGCTGTTTTTT
d_call: NA
clone_size: NA
j_call: TRBJ2-2
v_call: TRBV30

cdr3_aa: CASSQAGRVSGNTIYF
cdr3_nt: TGCGCCAGCAGCCAAGCGGGAAGGGTGTCAGGAAACACCATATATTTT
d_call: NA
clone_size: NA
j_call: TRBJ1-3
v_call: TRBV4-1

cdr3_aa: CASSDRQGSSGANVLTF
cdr3_nt: TGTGCCAGCAGTGATCGACAGGGAAGCTCTGGGGCCAACGTCCTGACTTTC
d_call: TRBD1
clone_size: NA
j_call: TRBJ2-6
v_call: TRBV6-1

cdr3_aa: CASSTGQRRFGYTF
cdr3_nt: TGTGCCAGCAGTACCGGACAGAGGAGGTTTGGCTACACCTTC
d_call: NA
clone_size: NA
j_call: TRBJ1-2
v_call: TRBV28

cdr3_aa: CASNPSGRYYEQYF
cdr3_nt: TGTGCCAGCAACCCCAGCGGGAGGTACTACGAGCAGTACTTC
d_call: TRBD2
clone_size: NA
j_call: TRBJ2-7
v_call: TRBV6-2/TRBV6-3

cdr3_aa: CASSSAGITGELFF
cdr3_nt: TGTGCCAGTAGTTCGGCAGGGATCACCGGGGAGCTGTTTTTT
d_call: NA
clone_size: NA
j_call: TRBJ2-2
v_call: TRBV19

cdr3_aa: CASSVNGAYEQYF
cdr3_nt: TGTGCCAGCAGTGTCAACGGAGCCTACGAGCAGTACTTC
d_call: NA
clone_size: NA
j_call: TRBJ2-7
v_call: TRBV2

cdr3_aa: CASSSYVTDTQYF
cdr3_nt: TGTGCCAGCAGCTCCTACGTCACAGATACGCAGTATTTT
d_call: NA
clone_size: NA
j_call: TRBJ2-3
v_call: TRBV7-7

cdr3_aa: CASSLDEDQPQHF
cdr3_nt: TGTGCCAGCAGCTTAGACGAGGATCAGCCCCAGCATTTT
d_call: NA
clone_size: once
j_call: TRBJ1-5
v_call: TRBV7-6

cdr3_aa: CASGLKPGQLSDTQYF
cdr3_nt: TGTGCTAGTGGTTTGAAGCCGGGACAGCTATCAGATACGCAGTATTTT
d_call: TRBD1
clone_size: NA
j_call: TRBJ2-3
v_call: TRBV12-5

cdr3_aa: CASSGTAGLNQPQHF
cdr3_nt: TGTGCCAGCAGTGGAACAGCGGGGCTCAATCAGCCCCAGCATTTT
d_call: NA
clone_size: NA
j_call: TRBJ1-5
v_call: TRBV28

cdr3_aa: CASRSLSGHHEQFF
cdr3_nt: TGTGCCAGCAGATCACTATCGGGACACCATGAGCAGTTCTTC
d_call: NA
clone_size: NA
j_call: TRBJ2-1
v_call: TRBV6-5

cdr3_aa: CASSIDRGNEQFF
cdr3_nt: TGCGCCAGCAGCATCGACAGGGGCAATGAGCAGTTCTTC
d_call: TRBD1
clone_size: NA
j_call: TRBJ2-1
v_call: TRBV5-1

cdr3_aa: CASGLAGGPYEQYF
cdr3_nt: TGCGCCAGCGGACTAGCGGGGGGGCCCTACGAGCAGTACTTC
d_call: TRBD2
clone_size: NA
j_call: TRBJ2-7
v_call: TRBV10-2

cdr3_aa: CASSALTGANTEAFF
cdr3_nt: TGTGCCAGCAGCGCCCTAACAGGAGCCAACACTGAAGCTTTCTTT
d_call: NA
clone_size: NA
j_call: TRBJ1-1
v_call: TRBV9

cdr3_aa: CASALAGGETQYF
cdr3_nt: TGTGCCAGCGCACTAGCGGGCGGGGAGACCCAGTACTTC
d_call: TRBD2
clone_size: NA
j_call: TRBJ2-5
v_call: TRBV9

cdr3_aa: CASSRTTSQETQYF
cdr3_nt: TGTGCCAGCAGCCGGACAACCTCCCAAGAGACCCAGTACTTC
d_call: NA
clone_size: once
j_call: TRBJ2-5
v_call: TRBV6-5